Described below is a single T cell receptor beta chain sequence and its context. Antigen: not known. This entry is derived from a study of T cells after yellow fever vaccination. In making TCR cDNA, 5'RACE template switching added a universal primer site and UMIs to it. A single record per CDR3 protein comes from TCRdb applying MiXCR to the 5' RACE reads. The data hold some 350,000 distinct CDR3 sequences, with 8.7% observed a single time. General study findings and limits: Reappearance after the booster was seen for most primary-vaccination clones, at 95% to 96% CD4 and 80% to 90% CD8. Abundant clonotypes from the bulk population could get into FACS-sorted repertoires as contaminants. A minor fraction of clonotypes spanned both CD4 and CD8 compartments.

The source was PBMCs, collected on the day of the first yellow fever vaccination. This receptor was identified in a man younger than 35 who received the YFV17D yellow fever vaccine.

In DNA, the CDR3 is TGCAGTGCTCGGATCGGGGTAGCGGGGAACACCGGGGAGCTGTTTTTT. This sequence encodes CSARIGVAGNTGELFF. V and J are TRBV20-1 and TRBJ2-2, with TRBD2 matching over 7 bases. This CDR3 contains 16 residues. Germline lookup yields CDR1 DFQATT and CDR2 SNEGSKA (reference sequence). Trimming cost V 5 bases and J 1 base; bases outside gene matches: 10.